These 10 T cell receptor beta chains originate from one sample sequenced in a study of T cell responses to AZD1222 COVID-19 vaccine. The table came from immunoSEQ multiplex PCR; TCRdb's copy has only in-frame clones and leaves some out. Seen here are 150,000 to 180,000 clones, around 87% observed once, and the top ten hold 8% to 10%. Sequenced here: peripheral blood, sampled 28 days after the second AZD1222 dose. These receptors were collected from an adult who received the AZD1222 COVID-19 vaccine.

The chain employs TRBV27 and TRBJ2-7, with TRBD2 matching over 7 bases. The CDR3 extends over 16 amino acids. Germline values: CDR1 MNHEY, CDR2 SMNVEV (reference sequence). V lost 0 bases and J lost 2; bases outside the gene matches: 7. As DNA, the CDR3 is TGTGCCAGCAGTTTATCGGAGGCTAGCGGCCCCTACGAGCAGTACTTC. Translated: CASSLSEASGPYEQYF.

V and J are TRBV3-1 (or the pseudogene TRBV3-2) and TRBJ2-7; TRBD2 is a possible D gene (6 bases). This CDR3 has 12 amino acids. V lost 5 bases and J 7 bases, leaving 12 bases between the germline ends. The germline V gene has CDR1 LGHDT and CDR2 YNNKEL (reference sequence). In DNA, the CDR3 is TGTGCCAGCAGCAACCTAGCGAGAGAGCAGTACTTC. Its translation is CASSNLAREQYF.

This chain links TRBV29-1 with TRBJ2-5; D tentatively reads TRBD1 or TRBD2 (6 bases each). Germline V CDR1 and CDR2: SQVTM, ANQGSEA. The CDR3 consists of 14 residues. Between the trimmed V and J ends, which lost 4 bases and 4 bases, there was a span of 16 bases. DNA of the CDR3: TGCAGCGTTGGGGGGGCAGGGAAGGGAGAGACCCAGTACTTC. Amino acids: CSVGGAGKGETQYF.

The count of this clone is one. The CDR3, as DNA: TGTGCCAGCAGCCCCCTGGGGGGTGAAGCTTTCTTT. Its protein is CASSPLGGEAFF. The V call is TRBV3-1 (or the pseudogene TRBV3-2), the J call TRBJ1-1, with a tentative D call TRBD1 (5 bases). Per the germline V gene, CDR1 is LGHDT and CDR2 is YNNKEL (reference sequence). The CDR3 extends over 12 amino acids. The ends were cut back, 4 bases at V and 7 bases at J, with 10 bases in the middle.

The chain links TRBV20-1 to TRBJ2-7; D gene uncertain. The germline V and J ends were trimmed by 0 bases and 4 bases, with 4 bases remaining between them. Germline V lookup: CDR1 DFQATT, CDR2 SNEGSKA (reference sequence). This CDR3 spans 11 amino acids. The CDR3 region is CSARDQYEQYF. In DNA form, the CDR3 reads TGCAGTGCTAGAGACCAATACGAGCAGTACTTC.

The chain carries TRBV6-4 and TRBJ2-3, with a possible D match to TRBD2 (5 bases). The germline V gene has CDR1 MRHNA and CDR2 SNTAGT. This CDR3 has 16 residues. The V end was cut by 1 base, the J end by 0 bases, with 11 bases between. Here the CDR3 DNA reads TGTGCCAGCAGTGACTGCGGGCTGGGGAGCACAGATACGCAGTATTTT. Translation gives CASSDCGLGSTDTQYF.

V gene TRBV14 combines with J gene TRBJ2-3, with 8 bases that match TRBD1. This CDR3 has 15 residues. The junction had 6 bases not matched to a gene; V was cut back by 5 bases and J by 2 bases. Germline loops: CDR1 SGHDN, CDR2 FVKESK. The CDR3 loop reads CASSIGTGVTDTQYF. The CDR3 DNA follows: TGTGCCAGCAGCATAGGGACAGGTGTCACAGATACGCAGTATTTT.

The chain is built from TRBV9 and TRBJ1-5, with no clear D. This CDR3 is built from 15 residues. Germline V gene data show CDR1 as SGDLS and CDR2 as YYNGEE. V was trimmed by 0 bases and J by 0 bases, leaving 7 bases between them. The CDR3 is CASSVGQDSNQPQHF. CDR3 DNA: TGTGCCAGCAGCGTAGGGCAGGATAGCAATCAGCCCCAGCATTTT.

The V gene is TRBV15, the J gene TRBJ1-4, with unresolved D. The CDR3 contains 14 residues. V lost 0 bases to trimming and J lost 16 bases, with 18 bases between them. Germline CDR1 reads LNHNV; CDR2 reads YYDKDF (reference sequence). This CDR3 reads CATSRDRVDNSGFF. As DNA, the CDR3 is TGTGCCACCAGCAGAGATCGAGTCGACAACTCGGGGTTTTTT.

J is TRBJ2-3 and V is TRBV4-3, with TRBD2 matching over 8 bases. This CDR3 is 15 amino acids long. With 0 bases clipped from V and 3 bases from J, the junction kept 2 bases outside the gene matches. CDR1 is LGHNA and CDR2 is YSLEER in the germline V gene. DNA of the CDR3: TGCGCCAGCAGCCAAGATCGGGGGGGAACAGATACGCAGTATTTT. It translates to CASSQDRGGTDTQYF.